This T cell receptor (beta chain) was captured by sequencing in a study of human versus mouse CDR3 diversity and MHC coevolution. Clones were read by immunoSEQ multiplex PCR, and TCRdb kept only the in-frame ones, dropping some. Among tens of thousands of clones listed, around 93% were seen once. Cells were CD45RO-negative CD62L-positive naive CD4 T cells sorted from PBMCs. The sequenced material came from naive CD4+ T cells from blood. The subset here: CD45RO-negative CD62L-positive naive CD4 T cells. The TCR originated in a person aged 25 to 75 in good health.

Here the CDR3 DNA reads TGTGCCAGCAGTGCGGGCGGGGTTAACACCGGGGAGCTGTTTTTT. Translation: CASSAGGVNTGELFF. The V and J genes are TRBV2 and TRBJ2-2, with a possible D match to TRBD2 (6 bases). This CDR3 has 15 residues. The germline V and J ends were trimmed by 4 bases and 2 bases, with 11 bases remaining between them. CDR1 is SNHLY, CDR2 FYNNEI, per germline. Using reference TRBV2 and TRBJ2-2 for the parts outside the CDR3, the full variable domain is EPEVTQTPSHQVTQMGQEVILRCVPISNHLYFYWYRQILGQKVEFLVSFYNNEISEKSEIFDDQFSVERPDGSNFTLKIRSTKLEDSAMYFCASSAGGVNTGELFFGEGSRLTVL.